Following are 25 T cell receptor beta chains from one sample sequenced in a study of blood T cell repertoires in COVID-19. This table comes from immunoSEQ multiplex PCR, and its TCRdb copy is limited to in-frame clones, with some not included. The table has hundreds of thousands of clones, around 90% seen once. Sequencing was performed on peripheral blood. These receptor sequences come from a woman between 18 and 30 years old with acute or convalescent COVID-19.

This clone was detected only a few times. The chain employs TRBV19 and TRBJ1-2; D is ambiguous. V was clipped by 5 bases and J by 1 base, with 17 bases between them. This CDR3 region has 16 residues. CDR1 is LNHDA, CDR2 SQIVND, per germline (reference sequence). Here the CDR3 reads CASSPARAPLNYGYTF. The CDR3 bases are TGTGCCAGTAGTCCCGCCCGAGCGCCTCTTAACTATGGCTACACCTTC.

In regard to this clone: Other DNA variants within this sample encode the same CDR3. The genes are TRBV29-1 and TRBJ1-1; D gene unclear. Per the germline V gene, CDR1 is SQVTM and CDR2 is ANQGSEA. Trimming pared 6 bases from V and 0 bases from J, leaving 5 bases between. CDR3 length: 11 residues. The CDR3 is CSVGVNTEAFF. The CDR3 DNA sequence: TGCAGCGTCGGGGTGAACACTGAAGCTTTCTTT. Full variable domain (remainder filled in from reference TRBV29-1 and TRBJ1-1): SAVISQKPSRDICQRGTSLTIQCQVDSQVTMMFWYRQQPGQSLTLIATANQGSEATYESGFVIDKFPISRPNLTFSTLTVSNMSPEDSSIYLCSVGVNTEAFFGQGTRLTVV.

The chain employs TRBV4-2 and TRBJ2-1; TRBD2 aligns across 11 bases. Germline V CDR1 and CDR2: LGHNA, YNFKEQ. The CDR3 runs 16 residues. Trimming took 0 bases from V and 7 from J; bases not matched to a gene: 5. The CDR3 here is CASSQDASGGRNEQFF. For the CDR3, the DNA is TGTGCCAGCAGCCAAGATGCTAGCGGGGGGAGAAATGAGCAGTTCTTC.

The genes are TRBV24-1 and TRBJ1-3, with 7 positions matching TRBD1. CDR3 size: 15 residues. The J segment lost 5 bases and the V segment lost 4 bases, leaving 7 bases of the junction unmatched. Germline values: CDR1 KGHDR, CDR2 SFDVKD. The CDR3 sequence is CATSEAGGDRNTIYF. CDR3 sequence (DNA): TGTGCCACCAGTGAGGCAGGGGGAGATAGAAACACCATATATTTT.

The table lists this clone with a count of one. The V and J genes are TRBV4-3 and TRBJ1-2; 7 bases are a match to TRBD1. Germline CDR1 is LGHNA and CDR2 is YSLEER. Trimming at V came to 1 base and at J to 4 bases, leaving 6 bases not matched to a gene. The CDR3 is 15 residues long. The CDR3 DNA sequence: TGCGCCAGCAGCCAAGGAAGTACAGGGGCCTATGGCTACACCTTC. Protein: CASSQGSTGAYGYTF.

The chain's CDR3 is CASSPRENTEAFF. CDR3 bases: TGTGCCAGCAGCCCGAGAGAGAACACTGAAGCTTTCTTT. The chain combines TRBV6-5 with TRBJ1-1; D ambiguous. V shed 6 bases and J shed 1 base, with 9 bases lying between them. The CDR3 totals 13 residues. The germline V gene has CDR1 MNHEY and CDR2 SVGAGI.

The chain has TRBV7-2 and TRBJ1-1; D is perhaps TRBD1 (5 bases). Germline assignment: CDR1 SGHTA and CDR2 FQGNSA. The ends were cut back, 2 bases at V and 0 bases at J, with 13 bases in the middle. This CDR3 is 16 amino acids long. In DNA, the CDR3 is TGTGCCAGCAGCTTAACGCTTGCCAGGGTGAACACTGAAGCTTTCTTT. Its translation is CASSLTLARVNTEAFF.

The CDR3 DNA sequence: TGTGCCTGGAGTGGTGGGGGCTGGGATGGCTACACCTTC. Its protein product is CAWSGGGWDGYTF. This rearrangement joins TRBV30 to TRBJ1-2; perhaps TRBD1 as D (6 bases). The CDR3 spans 13 residues. V lost 1 base to trimming and J lost 6 bases, with 12 bases between them. CDR1 GTSNPN and CDR2 SVGIG come from the germline V gene (reference sequence). The variable domain in full, completed from reference TRBV30 and TRBJ1-2, reads SQTIHQWPATLVQPVGSPLSLECTVEGTSNPNLYWYRQAAGRGLQLLFYSVGIGQISSEVPQNLSASRPQDRQFILSSKKLLLSDSGFYLCAWSGGGWDGYTFGSGTRLTVV.

The chain combines TRBV12-3 or TRBV12-4 with TRBJ1-6; no clear D. CDR3 length equals 13 residues. Trimming took 3 bases from V and 7 from J, leaving 7 bases between them. CDR3 protein: CASSFAVNSPLHF. The CDR3 nucleotides are TGTGCCAGCAGTTTTGCAGTCAATTCACCCCTCCACTTT.

The chain combines TRBV29-1 with TRBJ1-1; D may be TRBD1 (6 bases). The CDR3 is 12 residues long. Trimming left V 4 bases short and J 2 bases short, with 8 bases between. Germline values: CDR1 SQVTM, CDR2 ANQGSEA. The CDR3 coding sequence is TGCAGCGTTGGGACAGCTAACACTGAAGCTTTCTTT. It is translated as CSVGTANTEAFF. The full variable domain, its missing parts supplied by reference TRBV29-1 and TRBJ1-1, is SAVISQKPSRDICQRGTSLTIQCQVDSQVTMMFWYRQQPGQSLTLIATANQGSEATYESGFVIDKFPISRPNLTFSTLTVSNMSPEDSSIYLCSVGTANTEAFFGQGTRLTVV.

The V and J genes are TRBV9 and TRBJ1-3; the D gene is possibly TRBD1 (5 bases). This CDR3 is 15 amino acids long. CDR1 SGDLS and CDR2 YYNGEE come from the germline V gene. V dropped 4 bases and J dropped 1 base, with 12 bases sitting between them. The CDR3 is CASSTSTESGNTIYF. CDR3 bases: TGTGCCAGCAGCACCTCGACAGAATCTGGAAACACCATATATTTT.

The J gene is TRBJ2-3, the V gene TRBV12-3 or TRBV12-4, with D maybe TRBD1 (7 bases). The V and J ends lost 6 bases and 4 bases respectively, with 11 bases between them. The CDR3 contains 13 residues. DNA of the CDR3: TGTGCCAGCAGAGACAGGGACTCAGATACGCAGTATTTT. Translated, it gives CASRDRDSDTQYF.

This clone occurred many times. V and J are TRBV11-3 and TRBJ2-7; maybe TRBD1 (6 bases). CDR1 and CDR2 (germline): SGHNT, YENEEA. V shed 1 base and J shed 2 bases, with 15 bases lying between them. The CDR3 is 16 residues long. CDR3 residues: CASSLVRQVPTYEQYF. As DNA, the CDR3 is TGTGCCAGCAGCTTAGTGAGACAGGTCCCGACCTACGAGCAGTACTTC.

The CDR3 nucleotides read TGTGCCAGCAGCGTAGTGTATGATGAGCAGTTCTTC. Translating it yields CASSVVYDEQFF. The V call is TRBV9, the J call TRBJ2-1; D not certain. The CDR3 runs 12 residues. V lost 0 bases and J 8 bases, leaving 6 bases between the germline ends. CDR1 and CDR2 from the germline V gene are SGDLS and YYNGEE.

In this sample, this clone turned up once. The sample holds other DNA sequences that translate to the same CDR3. CDR3 residues: CASSFGQGNGYTF. As DNA, the CDR3 is TGTGCCAGCAGTTTCGGACAGGGGAATGGCTACACCTTC. The chain recombines TRBV12-3 or TRBV12-4 with TRBJ1-2; 9 bases agree with TRBD1. The CDR3 extends over 13 amino acids. The junction had 2 bases not matched to a gene; V was cut back by 3 bases and J by 6 bases.

The V call is TRBV7-8, the J call TRBJ1-1; unclear D gene. CDR3 length: 16 amino acids. The germline CDR1 and CDR2 sequences are SGHVS and FQNEAQ. The V gene lost 0 bases and the J gene lost 0 bases, with 11 bases spanning the gap. The CDR3 reads CASSLASPGMNTEAFF. In DNA form, the CDR3 reads TGTGCCAGCAGCTTAGCTTCGCCCGGTATGAACACTGAAGCTTTCTTT. Based on the CDR3 plus reference TRBV7-8 and TRBJ1-1, the full variable domain is GAGVSQSPRYKVAKRGQDVALRCDPISGHVSLFWYQQALGQGPEFLTYFQNEAQLDKSGLPSDRFFAERPEGSVSTLKIQRTQQEDSAVYLCASSLASPGMNTEAFFGQGTRLTVV.

The CDR3 DNA reads as TGTGCCAGCTCACCAAGTAGGGGAGAAGCTTTCTTT. This translates into CASSPSRGEAFF. The chain links TRBV18 to TRBJ1-1; a weak D match, TRBD1 (5 bases). This CDR3 has 12 amino acids. Looked up from germline, CDR1 is KGHSH and CDR2 is LQKENI. The ends were cut back, 2 bases at V and 8 bases at J, with 9 bases in the middle.

Turning to this clone: One end of the junction fails to match germline, which may point to a read error. The chain has TRBV10-3 and TRBJ1-2, with 7 positions matching TRBD1. Germline CDR1 is ENHRY and CDR2 is SYGVKD. The length of the CDR3 is 14 residues. The CDR3 region has the DNA TGTGCCATCAGTGCCCTTTCCGGGACAGCTTTCCCCCTCTTC. Translating gives CAISALSGTAFPLF.

The genes are TRBV5-4 and TRBJ2-1, with D possibly matching TRBD2 (7 bases). Between the trimmed V and J ends, which lost 4 bases and 6 bases, there was a span of 20 bases. This CDR3 is built from 16 residues. CDR1 and CDR2 (germline): SGHNT, YYREEE (reference sequence). The CDR3 DNA reads TGTGCCAGCAGCACCCTAGGGGGGGGGCCAGGCAATGAGCAGTTCTTC. Its protein product is CASSTLGGGPGNEQFF.

This clone was detected ten times or more. This CDR3 reads CASVALTGNTEAFF. The CDR3 DNA reads as TGTGCCAGCGTGGCCTTGACAGGGAACACTGAAGCTTTCTTT. The chain combines TRBV2 with TRBJ1-1; weak D call: TRBD1 (6 bases). The germline V and J ends were trimmed by 8 bases and 1 base, with 14 bases remaining between them. The CDR3 extends over 14 amino acids. Germline-derived CDR1 and CDR2 are SNHLY and FYNNEI.

This chain connects TRBV6-2 or TRBV6-3 to TRBJ1-1, with D possibly matching TRBD1 (6 bases). The germline CDR1 and CDR2 sequences are MNHEY and SVGEGT. V lost 2 bases and J 1 base, leaving 8 bases between the germline ends. This CDR3 spans 14 amino acids. The chain's CDR3 is CASSYVGGNTEAFF. CDR3 nucleotide sequence: TGTGCCAGCAGTTACGTAGGGGGGAACACTGAAGCTTTCTTT.

The chain carries TRBV5-1 and TRBJ2-3, with TRBD1 matching 7 bases. The CDR3 length is 14 residues. Looked up from germline, CDR1 is SGHRS and CDR2 is YFSETQ. After removal of 3 bases from V and 4 bases from J, the junction contained 5 bases not matched to a gene. The CDR3: CASSSRGWADTQYF. CDR3 nucleotide sequence: TGCGCCAGCAGCTCCAGGGGGTGGGCAGATACGCAGTATTTT.

The V gene is TRBV18, the J gene TRBJ1-1; no firm D call. Trimming took off 3 bases at V and 5 bases at J, with 10 bases between the two ends. This CDR3 has 13 amino acids. The V gene's germline CDR1 is KGHSH and CDR2 LQKENI. The CDR3 nucleotides are TGTGCCAGCTCACCCACAGCGGCAACTGAAGCTTTCTTT. This sequence encodes CASSPTAATEAFF.

J is TRBJ1-5 and V is TRBV18; D possibly corresponds to TRBD1 (5 bases). CDR3 length: 14 residues. Germline V gene sequence: CDR1 KGHSH, CDR2 LQKENI. V shed 4 bases and J shed 0 bases, with 7 bases lying between them. The CDR3 spells CASSQGDSNQPQHF. CDR3 coding DNA: TGTGCCAGCTCACAAGGGGATAGCAATCAGCCCCAGCATTTT.

V and J are TRBV30 and TRBJ2-7; 8 positions match TRBD1. J was trimmed by 5 bases and V by 4 bases; bases with no gene match: 13. Germline V gives CDR1 GTSNPN, CDR2 SVGIG (reference sequence). The CDR3 has 15 amino acids. CDR3 amino acids: CAWTRGGQGKNEQYF. In nucleotides, the CDR3 is TGTGCCTGGACCCGTGGAGGACAGGGAAAGAACGAGCAGTACTTC.